This T cell receptor beta chain comes out of a study of blood T cell repertoires in COVID-19 (TCRdb year 2020). Turning to the overall study: Samples from collaborators originated in the United States, Italy and Spain and spanned both the acute and convalescent phases of COVID-19. A de-identified subject ID, COVID-19 status, age in years and sex were almost always included in the sample metadata. The samples were drawn from two sources: the first 160 participants of the ongoing ImmuneRACE study, and 1,000 to 1,500 subjects contributed by 6 global collaborators. Where available, HLA class I and class II types were obtained from metadata supplied by the sample provider rather than from assay-based typing. The prospective study material was composed of cDNA or gDNA derived from T cells, B-cell-depleted T cells, or PBMCs. The repertoires were released in a freely available public database meant as a resource for research on the immune response to SARS-CoV-2. Deeply sampled blood TCRbeta repertoires from subjects exposed to, actively infected with, or recovered from COVID-19 were included in the dataset. The investigation overall reported the following: Clinical and demographic metadata were provided uncurated, with the amount varying by source and participant.

The immunoSEQ Assay, a bias-controlled multiplex PCR, was used to amplify TCRbeta CDR3 regions from genomic DNA. Turning to the authors' computational methods: Within the assay, amplification of reference gene primers was used to estimate how many nucleated cells each sample contained. Sequence reads were collapsed and filtered to measure the absolute abundance of every unique TCRbeta CDR3 rearrangement. For each sample, productive Simpson clonality was calculated as the square root of Simpson's diversity index across productive rearrangements. TCRdb carries this immuneACCESS record with in-frame sequences only. Its versions omit some clonotypes, under half of them owing to an unresolved V gene in the studies checked, with the rest unexplained. Clonal size and the V and J genes are those of that table, whereas D and trimming came from the DNA. In this sample the table shows approximately 220,000 clones, 80% to 90% of which occur a single time. Less than 1.5% of the sample belongs to the ten largest clones.

In the case of this clone: This receptor's antigen is unknown. Base quality data are lacking; no much larger clone is found one base away.

Participants in the prospective study were aged 18 to 89 years, lived in 24 United States geographic areas, and enrolled through a virtual design. Cohort assignment in the prospective study relied on participant-reported clinical history from a screening survey and a study questionnaire. Recovered participants in ImmuneRACE Cohort 3 were defined by two consecutive negative NP/OP PCR tests, clearance by a healthcare professional, or resolution of symptoms. In the prospective study, whole blood, serum and a nasopharyngeal or oropharyngeal swab were collected from each participant by mobile phlebotomists. Participants in the prospective study had the option to provide additional blood draws and questionnaires over a roughly two-month period. Prospective study blood samples were shipped either frozen or at room temperature before DNA extraction. Per the germline V gene, MGHRA is the CDR1 and YSYEKL is the CDR2. V sheds 4 bases and J sheds 0 bases, leaving 16 bases between their ends. The CDR3, cysteine through phenylalanine, is 17 amino acids long. Only the CDR3 portion is preserved as DNA: 51 bases, with reading frame beginning at the first base.

The specimen sequenced was PBMCs or T cells enriched from blood (not recorded which). The TCR originated in a man aged 25-40 years who had recovered from COVID-19. The rearrangement joined TRBV4-1 to TRBJ1-3; 6 matching bases give a weak D call of TRBD1. The CDR3 is CASSPRYTGRSGNTIYF. The nucleotides are TGCGCCAGCAGCCCACGATACACAGGGCGCTCTGGAAACACCATATATTTT.